Presented here are 2 T cell receptor beta chains from one specimen sequenced in a study of CD8+ T cells in alopecia areata. Treatment defined: oral pan-JAK inhibitor, 5-10 mg twice daily. cDNA serving as the sequencing template came from extracted, reverse transcribed RNA. Using immunoSEQ multiplex PCR, the repertoire was profiled, and TCRdb retains in-frame clones only, with some absent. The repertoire consists of approximately 180,000 clones, with 50% to 75% occurring once and the leading ten covering 16%. Here the sequenced sample was CD4+ T cells sorted from blood, taken at approximately week 60, from a patient treated with tofacitinib. The receptor set was obtained from a human donor with alopecia areata.

This chain joins TRBV5-1 and TRBJ2-7; 9 nucleotides line up with TRBD1. Germline V gene data show CDR1 as SGHRS and CDR2 as YFSETQ. The V segment lost 2 bases and the J segment 5 bases; nucleotides outside the gene matches: 5. CDR3 length equals 14 residues. The CDR3 DNA follows: TGCGCCAGCAGCTTAGAGGACAGGGGCCACGAGCAGTACTTC. Translation gives CASSLEDRGHEQYF.

J is TRBJ2-5 and V is TRBV2; D could derive from TRBD1 or TRBD2 (6 bases each). Trimming pared 2 bases from V and 2 bases from J, leaving 12 bases between. Germline values: CDR1 SNHLY, CDR2 FYNNEI. The CDR3 extends over 15 amino acids. CDR3 amino acids: CASSEPGARQETQYF. The CDR3 nucleotides are TGTGCCAGCAGTGAACCGGGGGCGCGGCAAGAGACCCAGTACTTC.